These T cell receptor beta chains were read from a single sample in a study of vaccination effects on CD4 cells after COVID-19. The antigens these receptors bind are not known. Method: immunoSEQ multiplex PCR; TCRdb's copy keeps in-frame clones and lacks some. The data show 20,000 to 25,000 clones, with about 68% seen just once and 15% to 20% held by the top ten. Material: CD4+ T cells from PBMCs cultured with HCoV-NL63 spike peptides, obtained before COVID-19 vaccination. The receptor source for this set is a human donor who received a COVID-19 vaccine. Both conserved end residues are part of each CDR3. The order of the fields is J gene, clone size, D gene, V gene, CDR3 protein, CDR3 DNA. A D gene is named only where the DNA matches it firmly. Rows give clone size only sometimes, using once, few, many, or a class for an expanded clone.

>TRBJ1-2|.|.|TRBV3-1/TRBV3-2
CASSQDADARVYGYTF
TGTGCCAGCAGCCAAGACGCGGACGCCCGAGTCTATGGCTACACCTTC
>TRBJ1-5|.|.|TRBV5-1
CASSLDGNQPQHF
TGCGCCAGCAGCTTGGATGGCAATCAGCCCCAGCATTTT
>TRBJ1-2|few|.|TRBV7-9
CASSLQGNYGYTF
TGTGCCAGCAGCTTACAGGGGAACTATGGCTACACCTTC
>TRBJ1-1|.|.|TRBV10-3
CAISAGRDNTEAFF
TGTGCCATCAGTGCGGGGCGGGACAACACTGAAGCTTTCTTT
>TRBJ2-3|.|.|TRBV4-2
CASSQAVSGADTQYF
TGTGCCAGCAGCCAAGCAGTATCCGGAGCAGATACGCAGTATTTT
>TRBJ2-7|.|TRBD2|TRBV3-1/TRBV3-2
CASSQEGGEQYF
TGTGCCAGCAGCCAAGAGGGGGGGGAGCAGTACTTC
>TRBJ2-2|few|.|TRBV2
CASSEDTGELFF
TGTGCCAGCAGTGAGGACACCGGGGAGCTGTTTTTT
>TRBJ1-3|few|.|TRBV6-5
CASSYSGSGNTIYF
TGTGCCAGCAGTTACAGCGGCTCTGGAAACACCATATATTTT
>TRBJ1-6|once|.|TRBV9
CASSVGDNSPLHF
TGTGCCAGCAGCGTAGGGGATAATTCACCCCTCCACTTT
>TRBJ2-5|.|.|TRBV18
CASSLGGQETQYF
TGTGCCAGCTCCCTTGGGGGACAAGAGACCCAGTACTTC
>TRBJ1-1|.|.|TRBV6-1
CASSESGQTEAFF
TGTGCCAGCAGTGAAAGTGGTCAGACTGAAGCTTTCTTT
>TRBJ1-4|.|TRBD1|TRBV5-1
CASSLTGQGERLFF
TGCGCCAGCAGCTTGACGGGACAGGGTGAGCGACTGTTTTTT
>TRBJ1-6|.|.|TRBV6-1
CASSEPNSYNSPLHF
TGTGCCAGCAGTGAGCCGAACTCCTATAATTCACCCCTCCACTTT
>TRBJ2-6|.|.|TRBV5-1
CASSLSWLTSSGANVLTF
TGCGCCAGCAGCTTGAGCTGGTTAACTAGCTCTGGGGCCAACGTCCTGACTTTC
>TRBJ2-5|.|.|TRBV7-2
CASSFRALQETQYF
TGTGCCAGCAGCTTCCGGGCCCTCCAAGAGACCCAGTACTTC
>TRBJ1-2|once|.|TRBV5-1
CASSLLRESYGYTF
TGCGCCAGCAGCTTGCTTAGGGAGAGCTATGGCTACACCTTC
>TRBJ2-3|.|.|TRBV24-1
CATSDASTGTDTQYF
TGTGCCACCAGTGATGCGAGTACGGGCACAGATACGCAGTATTTT
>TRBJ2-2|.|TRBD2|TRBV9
CASSPSGGGNTGELFF
TGTGCCAGCAGCCCGAGCGGGGGGGGGAACACCGGGGAGCTGTTTTTT
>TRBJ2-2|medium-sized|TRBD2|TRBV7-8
CASTSGTSIAGELFF
TGTGCCAGCACCTCCGGGACTAGCATCGCCGGGGAGCTGTTTTTT
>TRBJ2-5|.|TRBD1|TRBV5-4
CASSSQGDQETQYF
TGTGCCAGCAGCTCCCAGGGGGACCAAGAGACCCAGTACTTC
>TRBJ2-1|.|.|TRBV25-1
CASSGPSTSYNEQFF
TGTGCCAGCAGTGGACCTAGCACATCCTACAATGAGCAGTTCTTC
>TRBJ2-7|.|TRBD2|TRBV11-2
CASSLISGGTYEQYF
TGTGCCAGCAGCTTAATTAGCGGGGGAACCTACGAGCAGTACTTC
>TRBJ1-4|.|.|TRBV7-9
CASSSAATNEKLFF
TGTGCCAGCAGCTCCGCCGCAACTAATGAAAAACTGTTTTTT
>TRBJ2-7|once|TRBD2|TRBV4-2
CASSQDKSGRFEQYF
TGTGCCAGCAGCCAAGATAAAAGCGGGAGGTTCGAGCAGTACTTC
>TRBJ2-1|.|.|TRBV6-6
CASTPRQSSYNEQFF
TGTGCCAGCACCCCAAGACAGAGCTCCTACAATGAGCAGTTCTTC
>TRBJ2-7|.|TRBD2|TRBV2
CAGRTSGSYEQYF
TGTGCCGGAAGGACTAGCGGATCCTACGAGCAGTACTTC
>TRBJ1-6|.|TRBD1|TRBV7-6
CASSSLAPGQGNSPLHF
TGTGCCAGCAGCTCTCTGGCCCCGGGACAGGGAAATTCACCCCTCCACTTT